Below, 17 T cell receptor beta chains from the same sample are listed, as sequenced in a study of blood T cell repertoires in COVID-19 (TCRdb year 2020). Library preparation employed the immunoSEQ multiplex PCR assay. TCRdb carries this immuneACCESS record with in-frame sequences only. Its versions omit some clonotypes, under half of them owing to an unresolved V gene in the studies checked, with the rest unexplained. For this sample there are roughly 120,000 clones; 90% appear just once. 4% to 5% of the sample comes from the top ten. The specimen was peripheral blood. The receptor source for this set is a man in his 60s with COVID-19, enrolled during active disease.

The chain employs TRBV6-5 and TRBJ2-1, with TRBD1 identical over 7 bases. Germline CDR1 is MNHEY and CDR2 is SVGAGI. The V segment lost 10 bases and the J segment 3 bases; nucleotides outside the gene matches: 6. CDR3 length: 13 residues. Written as DNA, the CDR3 is TGTGCCACCAAACAGGGGCGCTACAATGAGCAGTTCTTC. It codes for CATKQGRYNEQFF.

The chain has TRBV19 and TRBJ1-5; TRBD1 is a possible D gene (5 bases). From germline, CDR1 is LNHDA and CDR2 SQIVND (reference sequence). The CDR3 has 18 amino acids. V was shortened by 5 bases and J by 6 bases, with 26 bases between the two germline ends. The CDR3 reads CASSPRKGGGGRGQPQHF. DNA for the CDR3: TGTGCCAGTAGTCCAAGAAAGGGTGGGGGGGGACGAGGTCAGCCCCAGCATTTT.

The CDR3 DNA follows: TGTGCCAGCAGCCGAGATCTTTTTGAGCAGTTCTTC. Translating it yields CASSRDLFEQFF. The chain carries TRBV7-9 and TRBJ2-1, with D unclear. The V and J ends lost 5 bases and 9 bases respectively, with 11 bases between them. The CDR3 is 12 residues long. CDR1 is SEHNR and CDR2 is FQNEAQ in the germline V gene (reference sequence).

The chain joins TRBV29-1 to TRBJ2-3; TRBD2 might be the D (6 bases). With 4 bases removed from V and 3 bases from J, the gap between germline ends came to 14 bases. Germline CDR1 is SQVTM and CDR2 is ANQGSEA. The CDR3 runs 14 residues. The DNA of the CDR3 is TGCAGCGTTGGAGGCCCAGGGAGGACAGATACGCAGTATTTT. Translation gives CSVGGPGRTDTQYF.

The chain carries TRBV11-2 and TRBJ2-1; TRBD2 matches at 11 bases. CDR1 and CDR2 (germline): SGHAT, FQNNGV. The junction had 2 bases not matched to a gene; V was cut back by 7 bases and J by 3 bases. The CDR3 extends over 14 amino acids. The CDR3 here is CASKLAGDYNEQFF. The CDR3 DNA follows: TGTGCCAGCAAACTAGCGGGAGACTACAATGAGCAGTTCTTC.

V and J are TRBV11-3 and TRBJ2-1; tentative D call: TRBD2 (5 bases). Trimming took off 5 bases at V and 5 bases at J, with 19 bases between the two ends. The CDR3 is 16 residues long. Germline lookup yields CDR1 SGHNT and CDR2 YENEEA. CDR3 DNA sequence: TGTGCCAGCAGCGCCAGGTCTGCCGGGAAAAACAATGAGCAGTTCTTC. This sequence encodes CASSARSAGKNNEQFF.

This rearrangement joins TRBV5-1 to TRBJ2-3; TRBD2 aligns across 8 bases. Germline V gene data show CDR1 as SGHRS and CDR2 as YFSETQ. V gave up 2 bases and J gave up 2 bases; unmatched junction bases: 7. CDR3 length: 16 amino acids. CDR3 amino acids: CASSFSQTSATDTQYF. CDR3 coding DNA: TGCGCCAGCAGCTTTTCCCAGACTAGCGCCACAGATACGCAGTATTTT. The entire variable domain, with the rest obtained from reference TRBV5-1 and TRBJ2-3, is as follows: KAGVTQTPRYLIKTRGQQVTLSCSPISGHRSVSWYQQTPGQGLQFLFEYFSETQRNKGNFPGRFSGRQFSNSRSEMNVSTLELGDSALYLCASSFSQTSATDTQYFGPGTRLTVL.

The CDR3: CASSPGPGGQPQHF. Here the CDR3 DNA reads TGTGCCAGCAGCCCTGGACCAGGGGGACAGCCCCAGCATTTT. V gene TRBV9 combines with J gene TRBJ1-5; 7 bases agree with TRBD1. This CDR3 has 14 residues. Trimming took 4 bases from V and 7 from J; bases not matched to a gene: 8. Germline V CDR1 and CDR2: SGDLS, YYNGEE.

V usage is TRBV6-5 and J usage is TRBJ2-2, with D perhaps matching TRBD2 (5 bases). V lost 5 bases, J lost 5 bases, and 15 bases lay in between. This CDR3 comprises 15 residues. Germline CDR1 MNHEY, CDR2 SVGAGI. The CDR3 sequence is CASSPRSRVTGELFF. The CDR3 coding sequence is TGTGCCAGCAGTCCAAGATCGAGGGTAACCGGGGAGCTGTTTTTT.

V is TRBV19 and J is TRBJ1-1; the D gene is possibly TRBD1 (5 bases). Germline assignment: CDR1 LNHDA and CDR2 SQIVND (reference sequence). The CDR3 is made up of 14 amino acids. Trimming took off 6 bases at V and 8 bases at J, with 19 bases between the two ends. DNA of the CDR3: TGTGCCAGTAGCGACGCCTCCCGACAGCGAGAAGCTTTCTTT. Translation: CASSDASRQREAFF.

The chain is built from TRBV5-6 and TRBJ2-7, with 11 bases fitting TRBD2. The CDR3 loop spans 14 amino acids. CDR1 is SGHDT, CDR2 YYEEEE, per germline. With 4 bases clipped from V and 6 bases from J, the junction kept 6 bases outside the gene matches. The CDR3 bases are TGTGCCAGCAGCCTGGGACTAGCGGCGGGCGAGCAGTACTTC. Protein product: CASSLGLAAGEQYF.

V is TRBV3-1 (or the pseudogene TRBV3-2) and J is TRBJ2-1, with 7 bases lining up with TRBD2. Germline V gene lookup returns CDR1 LGHDT and CDR2 YNNKEL (reference sequence). The CDR3 length is 17 residues. With V trimmed by 4 bases and J by 6 bases, 15 bases remained unmatched. CDR3 DNA: TGTGCCAGCAGCCGAACTCTTCCGGGACTAATTGTCAATGAGCAGTTCTTC. It specifies CASSRTLPGLIVNEQFF.

The chain is built from TRBV27 and TRBJ2-1; 8 bases agree with TRBD2. The ends lost 8 bases at V and 2 bases at J; junction bases unmatched: 5. CDR1 and CDR2 (germline): MNHEY, SMNVEV (reference sequence). CDR3 length equals 14 residues. The CDR3 nucleotides are TGTGCCAGCTCCACTAGCGGCACCTACAATGAGCAGTTCTTC. This codes for CASSTSGTYNEQFF.

The gene calls are TRBV18 and TRBJ2-2; D perhaps matches TRBD1 (7 bases). V lost 4 bases and J 5 bases, leaving 14 bases between the germline ends. In germline, CDR1 is KGHSH, CDR2 LQKENI. The CDR3 is 15 amino acids. Written as DNA, the CDR3 is TGTGCCAGCTCACGAGGGGGCGCGGGAACCGGGGAGCTGTTTTTT. Translating it yields CASSRGGAGTGELFF.

This clone was seen just once. The chain combines TRBV11-2 with TRBJ2-7, with TRBD2 matching over 7 bases. The germline V gene has CDR1 SGHAT and CDR2 FQNNGV. V was pared by 3 bases and J by 6 bases, with 8 bases of the junction left unmatched. CDR3 length: 14 amino acids. CDR3: CASSFSGLYSEQYF. In DNA form, the CDR3 reads TGTGCCAGCAGCTTTAGCGGGCTCTACTCCGAGCAGTACTTC.

The chain employs TRBV9 and TRBJ2-7, with a possible D match to TRBD1 (6 bases). From germline, CDR1 is SGDLS and CDR2 YYNGEE. The V end was cut by 4 bases, the J end by 0 bases, with 11 bases between. This CDR3 has 14 amino acids. CDR3 bases: TGTGCCAGCAGCCCCCCAGGGGTCTCCTACGAGCAGTACTTC. Translating gives CASSPPGVSYEQYF.

The chain uses TRBV9 and TRBJ1-1; D call uncertain. V was cut by 0 bases and J by 8 bases, with 11 bases left in between. Germline CDR1 reads SGDLS; CDR2 reads YYNGEE. This CDR3 has 13 residues. The CDR3, as DNA: TGTGCCAGCAGCGTAGCAGCCCGGGAGGAAGCTTTCTTT. Its protein is CASSVAAREEAFF.